One sample yielded the 8 T cell receptor beta chains listed below, sequenced in a study of OX40 agonist ivuxolimab in advanced cancers. Generated by immunoSEQ multiplex PCR, the TCRdb table keeps only in-frame clones and is missing some. The sample lists about 35,000 clones, around 80% occurring once. The material was CD4+ or CD8+ T cells sorted from blood, obtained in a trial of the OX40 agonist ivuxolimab. The receptors stem from an adult with an advanced solid tumor such as melanoma, head and neck, liver or kidney cancer.

This sequence joins TRBV5-1 and TRBJ2-2; D perhaps matches TRBD1 (6 bases). Germline V CDR1 and CDR2: SGHRS, YFSETQ. The V end lost 3 bases, the J end lost 1 base, and 13 bases lay between the germline ends. The CDR3 extends over 16 amino acids. The CDR3 nucleotides read TGCGCCAGCAGCTCCTTCTTACAGGGGAACACCGGGGAGCTGTTTTTT. It encodes CASSSFLQGNTGELFF.

This chain joins TRBV13 and TRBJ2-1; the match to TRBD2 covers 7 bases. This CDR3 is built from 17 residues. Germline-derived CDR1 and CDR2 are PRHDT and FYEKMQ (reference sequence). Germline trimming cut 5 bases from V and 3 bases from J; bases unmatched to any gene: 13. The CDR3 here is CASSRGAGTYYYNEQFF. In DNA form, the CDR3 reads TGTGCCAGCAGCCGAGGAGCGGGGACCTACTACTACAATGAGCAGTTCTTC.

The rearrangement links TRBV7-9 to TRBJ2-7, with D perhaps matching TRBD1 (6 bases). Germline V gene data show CDR1 as SEHNR and CDR2 as FQNEAQ (reference sequence). The CDR3 totals 13 residues. V lost 4 bases to trimming and J lost 4 bases, with 11 bases between them. CDR3 protein: CASSSGTKYEQYF. In DNA form, the CDR3 reads TGTGCCAGCAGCTCCGGGACAAAATACGAGCAGTACTTC.

The chain has TRBV6-1 and TRBJ1-4; weak D call: TRBD1 (5 bases). CDR1 MNHNS and CDR2 SASEGT come from the germline V gene. This CDR3 has 17 residues. V lost 0 bases and J 3 bases, leaving 14 bases between the germline ends. DNA for the CDR3: TGTGCCAGCAGTGAAGCTTCAGGACCGGGGGCTAATGAAAAACTGTTTTTT. Translating it yields CASSEASGPGANEKLFF.

The genes are TRBV7-2 and TRBJ2-2; D assignment may be TRBD1 or TRBD2 (6 bases each). This CDR3 comprises 14 residues. V was pared by 3 bases and J by 4 bases, with 9 bases between. The germline V gene has CDR1 SGHTA and CDR2 FQGNSA. DNA for the CDR3: TGTGCCAGCAGCTTCGGGGGCGGCACCGGGGAGCTGTTTTTT. It specifies CASSFGGGTGELFF.

The chain links TRBV6-4 to TRBJ1-1; a weak D match, TRBD1 (6 bases). The CDR3 covers 14 residues. V was trimmed by 6 bases and J by 1 base, leaving 12 bases between them. CDR1 is MRHNA and CDR2 is SNTAGT in the germline V gene. Here the CDR3 reads CASRPGQGNTEAFF. In DNA, the CDR3 is TGTGCCAGCAGACCGGGACAAGGGAACACTGAAGCTTTCTTT.

V gene TRBV18 combines with J gene TRBJ2-1; D may be TRBD1 or TRBD2 (5 bases each). Per the germline V gene, CDR1 is KGHSH and CDR2 is LQKENI. This CDR3 contains 14 residues. Trimming cost V 6 bases and J 10 bases, with 19 bases left between them. In nucleotides, the CDR3 is TGTGCCAGCTCCCCGAGGGCAGGGTCATACGAGCAGTTCTTC. Protein sequence: CASSPRAGSYEQFF.

This clone was found once. The chain has TRBV7-5 and TRBJ1-2. TRBV7-5 is flagged as a pseudogene. The CDR3 has 13 amino acids. CDR3 bases: TGTGCCAGCAGCTTAGGACCTAACTATGGCTACACCTTC. Translation: CASSLGPNYGYTF.